This entry features one T cell receptor beta chain sequence. No antigen is known for it. Per-nucleotide qualities are absent, and no much larger clonotype sits a single base away. Using the deep immunoSEQ assay, multiplex PCR amplified TCR CDR3 regions from genomic DNA. For each cell subset, the extracted genomic DNA was distributed evenly across all wells of several immunoSEQ 96-well plates, and each plate served as one replicate. For unsorted PBMC, 300 ng of genomic DNA, equivalent to around 33,000 T cell genomes, went into each replicate PCR. Ten immunoSEQ deep assay plates were used to sequence the unsorted PBMC genomic DNA. Purified libraries were quantified with a Qubit 3.0 fluorometer, sized on a Bioanalyzer 2100, and re-quantified with the KAPA Library Quantification kit. A separate single-read 150-cycle Illumina NextSeq 550 flow cell was used to sequence each immunoSEQ 96-well plate. The authors' pipeline ran thus. Because the immunoSEQ output held only junctional sequences and lacked quality scores, the filtering could not match the filtering applied to full-length reads. Sequences were annotated with PyIR, a Python wrapper for IgBLAST v1.9, and V/J genes and CDR3 were assigned using IMGT germline references. Reads were removed for weak V/J assignments (E-value above 1e-6), missing CDR3, stop codons, out-of-frame junctions, or ambiguous translated residues. V3J clonotypes were defined as sequences sharing an identical inferred V gene, J gene, and CDR3 amino acid sequence. Percentage overlap between repertoires was computed as shared unique clonotypes divided by the size of the smaller repertoire. Richness of each repertoire was evaluated using RTK rarefaction, the Chao1 estimator, and Recon v2.1 estimates of unobserved clonotypes. TCRdb's version of the immuneACCESS table is confined to in-frame rearrangements and falls short of the full clone set. An unresolved V gene accounts for under half of the shortfall where checked; the remainder is of unknown origin. V and J calls and clone size follow that table, whereas D and trimming were derived from the DNA. The sample table contains hundreds of thousands of clones; only one count was recorded for more than 75% of them. The top ten clones comprise less than 15% of the sample.

This sample stems from a study of shared clonotypes between healthy human individuals (dated by TCRdb to between 2020 and 2021). Background for the entire study: Three men and two women, aged 18 to 49 years, made up the cohort. To estimate repertoire size and how much clonotypes are shared between individuals, the study performed deep sequencing of blood TCR repertoires from 4 to 6 healthy adults. To increase sequencing depth and limit assay-specific biases, TCR repertoire library preparation and sequencing were carried out by different laboratories using diverse techniques. Per donor, leukapheresis produced somewhere between about 0.94 and 9 billion PBMCs.

Healthy HIV-negative adults with no recently reported acute infections or vaccinations were included as donors. Only Caucasian adults living in Nashville, Tennessee, USA were represented among the donors. For unsorted samples, 75 million to 90 million PBMCs were counted and genomic DNA was extracted with the QIAamp DNA Blood Mini kit. Blood was obtained by leukapheresis, after which PBMCs were separated by Ficoll-Histopaque density gradient centrifugation and cryopreserved in liquid nitrogen vapor phase. Here is what the overall study found, with its caveats: Pairwise subsampling led to the expectation that sequencing depth would affect the degree of clonotype sharing among donors. Sampling was limited to blood, and TCR repertoires in tissue likely differ from TCR repertoires in blood. Because the study included only a small number of donors, the genetic and exposure-history diversity represented was limited.

The germline V gene encodes CDR1 MNHEY and CDR2 SMNVEV (reference sequence). CDR3 length: 14 amino acids, cysteine to phenylalanine. Only the CDR3 part of the read is kept: 42 bases, read in frame from the first base. Compared with germline, V lacks 6 bases and J lacks 8 bases; bases without a gene match: 7. The TCR originated in a woman aged 35 to 49 in good health. Some clones in this sample may be carry-over from other donors' samples. Sample: PBMCs. In this chain, TRBV27 is recombined with TRBJ1-2, and TRBD1 aligns with 12 junction nucleotides. The nucleotide sequence is given as TGTGCCAGCAGCCCGGGACAGGGGGCGTGGGGCTACACCTTC. It codes for CASSPGQGAWGYTF.